This is a list of T cell receptor beta chains from one sample in a study of early stage breast cancer tumors. The repertoire was sequenced with immunoSEQ multiplex PCR; TCRdb's copy has only in-frame clones and lacks some. Of about 51,000 clones in the sample, approximately 78% were seen once. The sequenced material came from blood. The receptors were sampled from a person aged 35-50 years with breast cancer. The CDR3 runs from the conserved cysteine through the conserved F or W. A row's size may be missing; if present it is once, few, many or a size class.

CDR3 | V | size
CASRQGQVYGYTF | TRBV6-6 | few
CASSLGLRTTPGEQYF | TRBV11-2 | -
CASSYSLGDTDTQYF | TRBV6-6 | -
CATSRTGIGYEQYF | TRBV15 | -
CASSYSGTGIYEQYF | TRBV5-1 | -
CASSPRGARGNTIYF | TRBV5-6 | -
CASSLEPGANVLTF | TRBV11-3 | -
CASSPGLQQETQYF | TRBV7-9 | -
CASSSYWAGLDSYEQYF | TRBV4-1 | -
CASSLPGQGSQETQYF | TRBV2 | once
CASSSLAGVSGTQYF | TRBV27 | once
CASSMGETSTDTQYF | TRBV19 | -
CASRGGGNTGELFF | TRBV19 | few
CASRGGYSNQPQHF | TRBV2 | -
CASSKITTGTGVGYEQYF | TRBV4-2 | -
CASSPDTYEQYF | TRBV18 | -